Listed below are T cell receptor beta chains from one sample, sequenced in a study of patients and donors after allogeneic stem cell transplantation. One entry per CDR3 protein results from TCRdb running MiXCR on the RT-PCR reads. The top ten hold 36% of the sample, which has 15,000 or so distinct CDR3 sequences, approximately 30% seen once. The sequencing sample was made of blood, either unsorted or a sorted T cell fraction (not recorded which). These receptors were collected from a human donor who was either an allogeneic HSCT recipient or a stem cell or donor lymphocyte infusion donor (not recorded which). It is not recorded whose cells these are; they may come from a transplant donor. Both conserved end residues are part of each CDR3. A D gene is named only where the DNA matches it firmly. Only some rows state a clone size, as once, few, many or a class for expanded clones.

TRBV3-1	TRBJ1-2	NA	few	13	TGTGCCAGCAGCCAAGATCGGCGGAATGGCTACACCTTC	CASSQDRRNGYTF
TRBV5-1	TRBJ1-3	NA	NA	14	TGCGCCAGCAGCGCCGGGACGTTGGGAAACACCATATATTTT	CASSAGTLGNTIYF
TRBV4-1	TRBJ2-5	NA	NA	13	TGCGCCAGCAGCCAAGGGGGGTTGGAGACCCAGTACTTC	CASSQGGLETQYF
TRBV3-1	TRBJ1-4	NA	few	15	TGTGCCAGCAGCAGTTTGGACAAGATGAGTGAAAAACTGTTTTTT	CASSSLDKMSEKLFF
TRBV7-6	TRBJ1-4	NA	NA	15	TGTGCCAGCAGCTTAGTGGCGGGACAAACGGGGCAACTGTTTTTT	CASSLVAGQTGQLFF
TRBV3-1	TRBJ1-2	NA	few	13	TGTGCCAGCAGCCAGGCAGACAGTTATGGCTACACCTTC	CASSQADSYGYTF
TRBV10-3	TRBJ1-1	NA	NA	13	TGTGCCACTCAGGGATTTAAGGGGACTGAAGCTTTCTTT	CATQGFKGTEAFF
TRBV6-5	TRBJ2-5	NA	NA	15	TGTGCCAGCAGTTACTCGCTCGGCAGGTCAAAGACCCAGTACTTC	CASSYSLGRSKTQYF
TRBV11-1	TRBJ2-7	NA	NA	16	TGTGCCAGCAGTCCCGGGGAGGCGGGGTACACCTACGAGCAGTACTTC	CASSPGEAGYTYEQYF
TRBV12-3/TRBV12-4	TRBJ2-5	NA	NA	11	TGTGCCAGCAGTGCCCAAGAGACCCAGTACTTC	CASSAQETQYF
TRBV20-1	TRBJ1-1	TRBD1	few	15	TGCAGTGCTAGGGGACAGGCTATCATGAACACTGAAGCTTTCTTT	CSARGQAIMNTEAFF
TRBV9	TRBJ1-6	TRBD1	few	15	TGTGCCAGCAGCTCAACCGGGACAGCTAATTCACCCCTCCACTTT	CASSSTGTANSPLHF
TRBV12-3/TRBV12-4	TRBJ1-2	TRBD1	few	13	TGTGCCAGCAGTTTAACCCAAACAGGGGGCAACACCTTC	CASSLTQTGGNTF
TRBV4-1	TRBJ1-4	NA	NA	16	TGCGCCAGCAGCCAAGACCCGACAGAGATTAATGAAAAACTGTTTTTT	CASSQDPTEINEKLFF
TRBV7-9	TRBJ1-6	NA	NA	14	TGTGCCAGCAGCTTAGAGGCAGGGTATTCACCCCTCCACTTT	CASSLEAGYSPLHF
TRBV29-1	TRBJ2-1	NA	NA	14	TGCAGCGTTGATTCAACCCCGGGACTCATAGAGCAGTTCTTC	CSVDSTPGLIEQFF
TRBV5-1	TRBJ2-1	TRBD1	NA	13	TGCGCCAGCAGAGGACAGGTCTACAATGAGCAGTTCTTC	CASRGQVYNEQFF
TRBV5-4	TRBJ1-2	TRBD1	NA	13	TGTGCCAGCAAAGTACAGGGGACCTATGGCTACACCTTC	CASKVQGTYGYTF
TRBV6-5	TRBJ1-4	TRBD1	NA	15	TGTGCCAGCAGTGCCCTCGGGACAGGGGCCGAAAAACTGTTTTTT	CASSALGTGAEKLFF
TRBV12-3/TRBV12-4	TRBJ2-2	NA	few	15	TGTGCCAGCAGTCCATGGGGCTCGAACACCGGGGAGCTGTTTTTT	CASSPWGSNTGELFF
TRBV5-8	TRBJ1-6	TRBD1	few	15	TGTGCCAGCAGCTGGGACAGGGGTAGGAATTCAGTCCTCCACTTT	CASSWDRGRNSVLHF
TRBV6-6	TRBJ1-4	NA	few	11	TGTGCCAGCAGGCGCGAGGAAAAACTGTTTTTT	CASRREEKLFF
TRBV18	TRBJ1-2	NA	NA	13	TGTGCCAGCTCACCCACAGGGTTGGGTGGCTACACCTTC	CASSPTGLGGYTF
TRBV6-5	TRBJ1-2	NA	few	13	TGTGCCAGCAGTTATTCGAGAAGTTATGGCTACACCTTC	CASSYSRSYGYTF
TRBV10-1	TRBJ1-4	NA	NA	14	TGCGCCAGCAAGCTACAGGAGCCTAATGAAAAACTGTTTTTT	CASKLQEPNEKLFF
TRBV5-1	TRBJ1-2	TRBD1	NA	13	TGCGCCAGCAGCGTGGGACAGGTTTATGGCTACACCTTC	CASSVGQVYGYTF
TRBV20-1	TRBJ1-1	NA	NA	14	TGCAGTGCCCTACAAGGACCGCTGAACACTGAAGCTTTCTTT	CSALQGPLNTEAFF
TRBV10-3	TRBJ1-2	NA	NA	13	TGTGCCATCAGTGTGGTGGTGGCGAGCGGCTACACCTTC	CAISVVVASGYTF
TRBV3-1	TRBJ2-7	TRBD2	NA	15	TGTGCCAGCAGCATGGGACTAGCGGGCTCCTACGAGCAGTACTTC	CASSMGLAGSYEQYF
TRBV28	TRBJ1-6	NA	NA	17	TGTGCCAGCAGGCGGCCTTTCAGGGAGACGTTAAATTCACCCCTCCACTTT	CASRRPFRETLNSPLHF
TRBV11-2	TRBJ2-3	NA	NA	15	TGTGCCAGCAGCTTAGTTGGGCAGGGGACAGATACGCAGTATTTT	CASSLVGQGTDTQYF
TRBV5-1	TRBJ2-1	NA	NA	14	TGCGCCAGCAGGTTCCGGGCCACAACCGTGGAGCAGTTCTTC	CASRFRATTVEQFF
TRBV24-1	TRBJ1-6	NA	NA	15	TGTGCCACCAGTGATGCCCAGGGAGGAGATTCACCCCTCCACTTT	CATSDAQGGDSPLHF
TRBV11-2	TRBJ1-2	NA	few	14	TGTGCCAGCAGCTTAGATACAGCTAACTATGGCTACACCTTC	CASSLDTANYGYTF
TRBV3-1	TRBJ1-1	NA	NA	14	TGTGCCAGCAGCCAACCGTATAGGGGGACTGAAGCTTTCTTT	CASSQPYRGTEAFF
TRBV12-3/TRBV12-4	TRBJ2-3	TRBD2	few	16	TGTGCCAGCAGTTTCGGACTAGCGGGGGGCACAGATACGCAGTATTTT	CASSFGLAGGTDTQYF
TRBV7-8	TRBJ1-3	TRBD1	NA	15	TGTGCCAGCAGCCCAACAGGGGGCTTTGGAAACACCATATATTTT	CASSPTGGFGNTIYF
TRBV5-1	TRBJ1-2	NA	few	14	TGCGCCAGCAGCGCCGGGGACCCGAACTATGGCTACACCTTC	CASSAGDPNYGYTF
TRBV7-3	TRBJ1-1	NA	few	15	TGTGCCAGCAGCGCTCTGGGGCCGTGGGACACTGAAGCTTTCTTT	CASSALGPWDTEAFF
TRBV7-8	TRBJ1-2	NA	few	13	TGTGCCAGCAGCCACATGAGGGTACATGGCTACACCTTC	CASSHMRVHGYTF
TRBV6-5	TRBJ2-2	NA	few	17	TGTGCCAGCAGTTACTCCCACGGGGCAGCGAACACCGGGGAGCTGTTTTTT	CASSYSHGAANTGELFF
TRBV5-1	TRBJ1-6	TRBD1	few	16	TGCGCCAGCAGCTCGGTCCTACAGGGGTTTGGCTCACCCCTCCACTTT	CASSSVLQGFGSPLHF
TRBV28	TRBJ1-2	NA	few	11	TGTGCCAGCAGCGGACTTGGGGGGTACACCTTC	CASSGLGGYTF
TRBV13	TRBJ1-1	NA	many	15	TGTGCCAGCAGCTTTTACGACACTCGGAACACTGAAGCTTTCTTT	CASSFYDTRNTEAFF
TRBV6-6	TRBJ1-5	TRBD1	NA	14	TGTGCCAGCAACAAGGGACAGGTTTATCAGCCCCAGCATTTT	CASNKGQVYQPQHF
TRBV7-9	TRBJ2-5	NA	medium-sized	12	TGTGCCAGCACGTGGCTAGGGGAGACCCAGTACTTC	CASTWLGETQYF
TRBV5-1	TRBJ1-6	NA	NA	15	TGCGCCAGCAGCGCCGCCGGGACAACTAATTCACCCCTCCACTTT	CASSAAGTTNSPLHF
TRBV4-2	TRBJ1-1	NA	NA	14	TGTGCCAGCAGCCTTTTAGACAGCCTCACTGAAGCTTTCTTT	CASSLLDSLTEAFF
TRBV10-3	TRBJ1-3	NA	NA	15	TGTGCCATCAGTGAGGCCGGGCAGCCTGGAAACACCATATATTTT	CAISEAGQPGNTIYF
TRBV7-3	TRBJ1-5	TRBD1	NA	17	TGTGCCAGCAGCCCCCGGACAGGGAGGATTAGCAATCAGCCCCAGCATTTT	CASSPRTGRISNQPQHF
TRBV3-1	TRBJ2-3	TRBD1	NA	15	TGTGCCAGCAGCCAGACAGGGGGCACCGCAGATACGCAGTATTTT	CASSQTGGTADTQYF
TRBV7-8	TRBJ1-1	NA	few	16	TGTGCCACCACAGCGGGCGCGGTTCGGGGAAACACTGAAGCTTTCTTT	CATTAGAVRGNTEAFF
TRBV5-1	TRBJ1-1	NA	NA	15	TGCGCCAGCAGCCCGACGGGGGGGGCGCGCACTGAAGCTTTCTTT	CASSPTGGARTEAFF
TRBV7-2	TRBJ1-6	TRBD1	NA	15	TGTGCCAGCAGCTTAGTCGGGACAGATAATTCACCCCTCCACTTT	CASSLVGTDNSPLHF
TRBV3-1	TRBJ1-6	TRBD1	few	14	TGTGCCAGCGCGCGGACAGGGAAAGGGTCACCCCTCCACTTT	CASARTGKGSPLHF
TRBV28	TRBJ1-6	NA	NA	14	TGTGCCAGCAGTTTCGGGGGAGGCAATTCACCCCTCCACTTT	CASSFGGGNSPLHF
TRBV28	TRBJ2-7	NA	NA	12	TGTGCCAGTGGGGCAGAAGTTTACGAGCAGTACTTC	CASGAEVYEQYF